The rows below give T cell receptor beta chains drawn from one sample of a study of identical twins. A single record per CDR3 protein comes from TCRdb applying MiXCR to the 5' RACE reads. This sample carries some 500,000 distinct CDR3 sequences, less than 25% of them seen once, and the ten largest clones take about 0.93%. This same sample was also taken into another study, of T cells expressing NK-cell markers.

Sequencing was carried out using CD4+ T cells sorted from blood. These receptors all stem from a woman aged 18-35 years in good health. Both conserved end residues are part of each CDR3. A D gene is named only where the DNA matches it firmly. Clone size appears in some rows only: once, few, many, or a class for an expanded clone.

abundance	len	d_gene	v_gene	j_gene	CDR3aa	CDR3nt
-	15	-	TRBV5-1	TRBJ2-7	CASSLTGTYSYEQYF	TGCGCCAGCAGCTTGACCGGGACTTACTCCTACGAGCAGTACTTC
many	14	-	TRBV29-1	TRBJ2-1	CSVAGATSKNEQFF	TGCAGCGTTGCGGGGGCGACTAGCAAGAATGAGCAGTTCTTC
many	14	-	TRBV29-1	TRBJ2-2	CSVTGEGDTGELFF	TGCAGCGTGACAGGGGAGGGCGACACCGGGGAGCTGTTTTTT
few	14	-	TRBV7-2	TRBJ1-2	CASSLAVGTYGYTF	TGTGCCAGCAGCTTAGCCGTGGGCACCTATGGCTACACCTTC
-	14	-	TRBV3-1	TRBJ1-2	CASSQGPRGDGYTF	TGTGCCAGCAGCCAAGGTCCAAGGGGGGATGGCTACACCTTC
-	15	TRBD1	TRBV9	TRBJ1-2	CASSLRQGGGYGYTF	TGTGCCAGCAGCTTACGACAGGGAGGGGGCTATGGCTACACCTTC
-	15	-	TRBV28	TRBJ2-5	CASATYRTSQETQYF	TGTGCCAGCGCAACCTACCGCACATCCCAAGAGACCCAGTACTTC
few	15	-	TRBV6-1	TRBJ2-5	CASIWNPGGWETQYF	TGTGCCAGCATCTGGAATCCCGGGGGTTGGGAGACCCAGTACTTC
-	13	-	TRBV20-1	TRBJ2-7	CSASGPSGLEQYF	TGCAGTGCTAGCGGCCCGTCCGGCCTCGAGCAGTACTTC
-	13	-	TRBV24-1	TRBJ2-1	CATSDGSYNEQFF	TGTGCCACCAGTGACGGGTCGTACAATGAGCAGTTCTTC
few	17	TRBD1	TRBV9	TRBJ2-1	CASSVWTGGNLYNEQFF	TGTGCCAGCAGCGTATGGACAGGGGGCAACCTCTACAATGAGCAGTTCTTC